This T cell receptor beta chain appears in the sequencing data of a study of beta chain features in type 1 diabetes. Study-level results: In the patient group, naive, central memory and Treg TCRB repertoires seemed more alike than in the healthy donor group. TCRB CDR3s were moderately but significantly shorter in Type 1 diabetes patients in all four CD4+ subsets. At VDJ recombination sites, type 1 diabetes patients had fewer insertions and more deleted nucleotides.

A note on this clone: Its matching antigen is unknown.

The CDR3 spans 14 residues. V gave up 3 bases and J gave up 2 bases, with 11 bases separating them. CDR1 SGHAT and CDR2 FQNNGV come from the germline V gene. The entirety of the isolated RNA underwent reverse transcription, so expressed TCRB transcripts were sequenced. TCRdb's copy holds only in-frame clones and misses some; the assay was immunoSEQ multiplex PCR. The table shows around 150,000 clones, with roughly 9% occurring only once. The material sequenced was central memory CD4+ T cells from blood. The rearrangement links TRBV11-2 to TRBJ2-7; perhaps TRBD2 as D (5 bases). This TCR was sampled from a woman aged 30 to 39 with type 1 diabetes. In DNA, the CDR3 is TGTGCCAGCAGCTTCGAGGGATCGGCCTACGAGCAGTACTTC. It translates to CASSFEGSAYEQYF.